This T cell receptor (beta chain) was captured by sequencing in a study of blood T cell dynamics during melanoma immunotherapy. About the research overall: Patients with metastatic melanoma got pembrolizumab or nivolumab-ipilimumab as first-line care. Whole-study results and caveats: Unlike progressors, later disease-control patients had W3 repertoires gaining clonality or diversity.

This sample's time point: week 3, after first cycle of checkpoint inhibitor. This clone showed up just once. Antigen: not known. Measured with immunoSEQ multiplex PCR; TCRdb has only the in-frame clones, and not every one. Seen here are about 16,000 clones, roughly 89% observed once, and the top ten hold 7.8%. The ends were cut back, 5 bases at V and 0 bases at J, with 11 bases in the middle. This CDR3 has 15 residues. CDR1 SEHNR and CDR2 FQNEAQ come from the germline V gene (reference sequence). The chain employs TRBV7-9 and TRBJ1-5; no definite D call. This TCR came from a human donor with melanoma. This specimen consisted of blood, obtained from a patient treated with checkpoint blockade. This CDR3 reads CASSPSFGSNQPQHF. Here the CDR3 DNA reads TGTGCCAGCAGCCCCTCTTTCGGTAGCAATCAGCCCCAGCATTTT.